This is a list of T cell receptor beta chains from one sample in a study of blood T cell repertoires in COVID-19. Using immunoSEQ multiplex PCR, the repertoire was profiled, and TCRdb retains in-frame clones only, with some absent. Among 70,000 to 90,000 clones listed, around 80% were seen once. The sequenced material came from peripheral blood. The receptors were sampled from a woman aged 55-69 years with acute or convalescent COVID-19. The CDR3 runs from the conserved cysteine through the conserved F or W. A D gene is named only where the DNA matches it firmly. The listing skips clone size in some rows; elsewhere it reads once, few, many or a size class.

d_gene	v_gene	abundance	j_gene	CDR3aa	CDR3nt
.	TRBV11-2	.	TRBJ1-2	CASSLSSLRGGYTF	TGTGCCAGCAGCCTCTCATCTTTAAGGGGCGGCTACACCTTC
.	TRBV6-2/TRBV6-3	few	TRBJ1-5	CASSYTGSGQPQHF	TGTGCCAGCAGTTACACAGGGTCCGGTCAGCCCCAGCATTTT
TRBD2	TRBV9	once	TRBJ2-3	CASSERPLAGGPGRDTQYF	TGTGCCAGCAGCGAACGACCACTAGCGGGGGGGCCGGGTCGAGATACGCAGTATTTT
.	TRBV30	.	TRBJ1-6	CAWRWRDNSPLHF	TGTGCCTGGAGGTGGAGGGACAATTCACCCCTCCACTTT
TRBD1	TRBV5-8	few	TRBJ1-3	CASSLSLRGTGNTIYF	TGTGCCAGCAGCTTAAGCCTCAGGGGGACTGGAAACACCATATATTTT
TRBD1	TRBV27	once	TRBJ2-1	CASEHRGPCSISYNEQFF	TGTGCCAGTGAACACAGGGGACCCTGCTCTATCTCCTACAATGAGCAGTTCTTC
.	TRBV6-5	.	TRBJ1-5	CASKDSTNSNQPQHF	TGTGCCAGCAAGGACAGCACGAATTCTAATCAGCCCCAGCATTTT
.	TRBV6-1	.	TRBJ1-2	CASSESGAAYYGYTF	TGTGCCAGCAGTGAATCCGGTGCCGCCTACTATGGCTACACCTTC
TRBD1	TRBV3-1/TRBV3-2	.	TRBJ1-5	CASSWSGTDFNQPQHF	TGTGCCAGCAGTTGGTCCGGGACAGACTTCAATCAGCCCCAGCATTTT
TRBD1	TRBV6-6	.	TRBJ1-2	CASSRQRQGARYGYTF	TGTGCCAGCAGTCGACAAAGACAGGGGGCTAGATATGGCTACACCTTC
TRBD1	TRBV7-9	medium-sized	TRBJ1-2	CASSLVLTGEYGYTF	TGTGCCAGCAGCTTAGTGCTCACAGGGGAATATGGCTACACCTTC
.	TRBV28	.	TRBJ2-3	CASSSPAGDISTDTQYF	TGTGCCAGCAGTTCCCCGGCAGGTGATATTAGCACAGATACGCAGTATTTT
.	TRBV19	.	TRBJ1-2	CASSIPGLSGYTF	TGTGCCAGTAGTATCCCAGGGTTAAGTGGCTACACCTTC
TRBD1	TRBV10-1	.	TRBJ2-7	CASIRDRVSSYEQYF	TGCGCCAGCATTAGGGACAGGGTCTCCTCCTACGAGCAGTACTTC
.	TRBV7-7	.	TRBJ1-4	CASSFQTNEKLFF	TGTGCCAGCAGCTTTCAGACTAATGAAAAACTGTTTTTT
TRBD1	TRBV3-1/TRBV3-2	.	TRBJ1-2	CASSQATGQGTSYGYTF	TGTGCCAGCAGCCAAGCGACAGGACAGGGTACGAGCTATGGCTACACCTTC
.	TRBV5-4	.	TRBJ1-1	CASSSAGGLDTEAFF	TGTGCCAGCAGCTCCGCCGGTGGGCTGGACACTGAAGCTTTCTTT
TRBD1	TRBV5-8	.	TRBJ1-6	CASSFSGQGYNSPLHF	TGTGCCAGCAGCTTTTCCGGACAGGGGTATAATTCACCCCTCCACTTT
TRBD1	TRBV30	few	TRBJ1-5	CAWRGQRNQPQHF	TGTGCCTGGAGGGGACAGCGCAATCAGCCCCAGCATTTT
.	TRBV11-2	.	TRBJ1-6	CASSLVSGVGNSPLHF	TGTGCCAGCAGCTTAGTGTCGGGGGTAGGAAATTCACCCCTCCACTTT
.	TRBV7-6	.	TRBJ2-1	CASSSNPSTLVGKNNEQFF	TGTGCCAGCAGCTCAAACCCGTCCACTCTAGTGGGTAAGAACAATGAGCAGTTCTTC
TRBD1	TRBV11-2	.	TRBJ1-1	CASSSFRQGARTEAFF	TGTGCCAGCAGCTCCTTCCGACAGGGGGCGCGGACTGAAGCTTTCTTT
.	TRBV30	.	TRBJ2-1	CAWTFPGYNEQFF	TGTGCCTGGACGTTTCCCGGGTACAATGAGCAGTTCTTC
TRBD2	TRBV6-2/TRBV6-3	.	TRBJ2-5	CASSSRGTSSIQETQYF	TGTGCCAGCAGTTCCAGAGGGACTAGCTCGATCCAAGAGACCCAGTACTTC
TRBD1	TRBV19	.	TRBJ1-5	CASKDREEPQHF	TGTGCCAGTAAAGACAGGGAAGAGCCCCAGCATTTT
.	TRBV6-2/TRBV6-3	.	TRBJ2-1	CASSLGQANEQFF	TGTGCCAGCAGTTTGGGGCAGGCCAATGAGCAGTTCTTC
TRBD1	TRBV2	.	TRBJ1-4	CASSGGTANEKLFF	TGTGCCAGCAGTGGAGGGACAGCTAATGAAAAACTGTTTTTT
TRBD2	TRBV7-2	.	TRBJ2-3	CASSLGVAGDTDTQYF	TGTGCCAGCAGCTTAGGGGTAGCGGGGGACACAGATACGCAGTATTTT
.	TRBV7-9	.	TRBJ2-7	CASSLWLTGSSYEQYF	TGTGCCAGCAGCTTATGGTTGACGGGGAGCTCCTACGAGCAGTACTTC
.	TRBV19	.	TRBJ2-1	CASRGQGHGNEQFF	TGTGCCAGTAGAGGGCAGGGGCATGGGAATGAGCAGTTCTTC
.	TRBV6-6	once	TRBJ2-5	CASQGSEETQYF	TGTGCCAGCCAGGGATCTGAAGAGACCCAGTACTTC
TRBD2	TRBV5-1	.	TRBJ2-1	CASSTSGVEYNEQFF	TGCGCCAGCAGTACAAGCGGGGTGGAGTACAATGAGCAGTTCTTC
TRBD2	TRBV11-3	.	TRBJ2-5	CASSPGLAGVGGQETQYF	TGTGCCAGCAGCCCGGGACTAGCGGGGGTAGGGGGCCAAGAGACCCAGTACTTC
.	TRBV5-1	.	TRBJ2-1	CASSLDVAAGNNEQFF	TGCGCCAGCAGCTTGGATGTTGCAGCAGGGAACAATGAGCAGTTCTTC
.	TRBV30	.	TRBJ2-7	CAWEEDSAYEQYF	TGTGCCTGGGAAGAGGACAGCGCCTACGAGCAGTACTTC
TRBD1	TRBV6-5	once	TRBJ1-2	CASRPTGTGNGYTF	TGTGCCAGCAGACCCACCGGGACAGGGAATGGCTACACCTTC
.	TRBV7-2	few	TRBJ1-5	CASSLGGPGRRGQPQHF	TGTGCCAGCAGCTTGGGGGGGCCGGGGAGGAGGGGTCAGCCCCAGCATTTT
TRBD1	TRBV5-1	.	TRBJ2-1	CASSLGQGGYNEQFF	TGCGCCAGCAGCTTGGGACAGGGGGGCTACAATGAGCAGTTCTTC
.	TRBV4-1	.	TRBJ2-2	CASSPFSDRNTGELFF	TGCGCCAGCAGCCCCTTTAGCGATCGGAACACCGGGGAGCTGTTTTTT
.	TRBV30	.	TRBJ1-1	CAWSMGDWQNTEAFF	TGTGCCTGGAGTATGGGGGACTGGCAGAACACTGAAGCTTTCTTT
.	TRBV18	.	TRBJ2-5	CASSPATGQETQYF	TGTGCCAGCTCACCCGCCACGGGCCAAGAGACCCAGTACTTC
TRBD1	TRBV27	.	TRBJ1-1	CASSFQGAGTEAFF	TGTGCCAGCAGTTTTCAGGGGGCCGGAACTGAAGCTTTCTTT
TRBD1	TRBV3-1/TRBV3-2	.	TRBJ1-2	CASSHRRGADGYTF	TGTGCCAGCAGCCATCGCAGGGGGGCGGATGGCTACACCTTC
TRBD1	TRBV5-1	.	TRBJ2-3	CASSSGQSTDTQYF	TGCGCCAGCAGCTCGGGACAGAGCACAGATACGCAGTATTTT